This TCR beta chain comes out of a study of T cell clones after liver transplantation. Study at large: A pre-transplant mixed lymphocyte reaction with TCRbeta sequencing defined graft-donor-reactive clones followed in post-transplant blood.

This CDR3 comprises 14 residues. Germline-derived CDR1 and CDR2 are SGHTA and FQGNSA. The junction had 3 bases not matched to a gene; V was cut back by 2 bases and J by 6 bases. TCRdb's table, derived via immunoSEQ multiplex PCR, lists solely in-frame clones and lacks some. The data contain fewer than 10,000 clones, 72% of them singletons. J is TRBJ2-1 and V is TRBV7-2; 8 bases are a match to TRBD2. The sequencing used CD8+ T cells from blood, collected at the approximately 15-month timepoint. The sequence was obtained from a human patient who received a liver transplant. Some of the T cells may derive from the graft donor. CDR3 in amino acids: CASSLTSGVNEQFF. The CDR3, as DNA: TGTGCCAGCAGCTTAACTAGCGGAGTCAATGAGCAGTTCTTC.